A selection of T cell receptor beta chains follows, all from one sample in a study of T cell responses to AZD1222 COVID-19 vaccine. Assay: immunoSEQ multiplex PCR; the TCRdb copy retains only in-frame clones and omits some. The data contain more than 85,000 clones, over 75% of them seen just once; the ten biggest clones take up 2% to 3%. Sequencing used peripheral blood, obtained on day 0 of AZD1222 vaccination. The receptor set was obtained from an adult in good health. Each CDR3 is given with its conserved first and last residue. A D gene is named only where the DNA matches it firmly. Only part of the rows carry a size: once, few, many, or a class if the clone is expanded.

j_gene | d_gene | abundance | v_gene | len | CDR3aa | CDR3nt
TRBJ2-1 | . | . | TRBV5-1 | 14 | CASSPSLGDNEQFF | TGCGCCAGCAGCCCAAGCTTAGGAGACAATGAGCAGTTCTTC
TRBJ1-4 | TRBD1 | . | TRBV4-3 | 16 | CATSVGLGQGVEKLFF | TGCGCCACCAGTGTAGGGTTGGGACAGGGCGTTGAAAAACTGTTTTTT
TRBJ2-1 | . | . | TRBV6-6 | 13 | CASSYSAQLVGFF | TGTGCCAGCAGTTACTCGGCCCAGCTTGTAGGGTTCTTC
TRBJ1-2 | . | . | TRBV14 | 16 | CASSPGTTSYDDCYTF | TGTGCCAGCAGCCCAGGGACCACGTCGTATGATGATTGCTACACCTTC
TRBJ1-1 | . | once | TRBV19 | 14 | CAAGPGNMNTEAFF | TGTGCCGCCGGCCCAGGCAACATGAACACTGAAGCTTTCTTT
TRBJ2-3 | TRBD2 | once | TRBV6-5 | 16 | CASSYSASGSTDTQYF | TGTGCCAGCAGTTACTCTGCTAGCGGGAGTACAGATACGCAGTATTTT
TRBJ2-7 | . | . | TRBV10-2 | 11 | CASGPSYEQYF | TGCGCCAGCGGACCTAGCTACGAGCAGTACTTC
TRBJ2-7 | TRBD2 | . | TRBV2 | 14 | CASSATSGSYEQYF | TGTGCCAGCAGTGCAACTAGCGGCTCCTACGAGCAGTACTTC
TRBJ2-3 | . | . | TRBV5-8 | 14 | CASSLLLGTDTQYF | TGTGCCAGCTCGCTTCTGTTGGGCACAGATACGCAGTATTTT
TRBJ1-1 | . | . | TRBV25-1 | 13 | CASSEGSSEAAFF | TGTGCCAGCAGTGAAGGATCATCCGAGGCAGCTTTCTTT